The entry below gives a single TCR beta chain sequence along with its context. Some 30,000 T cell genomes, or about 300 ng DNA, went into replicate PCRs of unsorted PBMC. Sequencing used immunoSEQ multiplex PCR; TCRdb keeps in-frame clones, though not all of them. The sample includes around 440,000 clones, around 77% of them seen just once. The data belong to a study of shared clonotypes between healthy human individuals. This CDR3 contains 15 residues. The V end was cut by 1 base, the J end by 0 bases, with 10 bases between. Germline-derived CDR1 and CDR2 are SGHTA and FQGTGA. Sequencing was done on a sample of PBMCs. The TCR was taken from a woman aged 40 to 55 in good health. Some clones in this sample may be carry-over from other donors' samples. This rearrangement joins TRBV7-3 to TRBJ2-7, with D perhaps assigned TRBD1 or TRBD2 (5 bases each). The CDR3 region has the DNA TGTGCCAGCAGCTTAAGGGCAGGGAGCTCCTACGAGCAGTACTTC. Amino acid sequence: CASSLRAGSSYEQYF.